The 14 T cell receptor beta chains below were found in one sample sequenced in a study of T-cell memory formation after mild COVID-19. TCRdb processed the 5' RACE reads anew with MiXCR; each CDR3 protein has one entry. The profile shows roughly 51,000 distinct CDR3 sequences, 5.5% to 7.5% of them singletons. Sample: PBMCs or a T cell subset sorted from them (not recorded which). The receptors were sampled from a man in his late teens or twenties who had mild COVID-19 (a few samples of this study predate the infection). Cell type and time point are not known.

This clonotype was counted a few times. The rearrangement uses TRBV5-1 and TRBJ2-1; the match to TRBD2 covers 10 bases. The V and J ends lost 0 bases and 7 bases, in that order; junction bases with no gene match: 4. CDR1 SGHRS and CDR2 YFSETQ come from the germline V gene. The CDR3 runs 15 residues. CDR3 coding DNA: TGCGCCAGCAGCTTGGCGGTAGCGGGGGGAAATGAGCAGTTCTTC. It encodes CASSLAVAGGNEQFF.

This clonotype was counted ten times or more. The rearrangement uses TRBV5-1 and TRBJ2-3; D perhaps matches TRBD2 (5 bases). V was cut by 5 bases and J by 0 bases, with 10 bases left in between. The CDR3 sequence is 14 residues long. The germline V gene encodes CDR1 SGHRS and CDR2 YFSETQ. CDR3 sequence (DNA): TGCGCCAGCAGACCGGACTCTAGCACAGATACGCAGTATTTT. It yields the protein CASRPDSSTDTQYF.

This clonotype showed up just a few times. The chain carries TRBV10-3 and TRBJ2-3; unclear D gene. The V end lost 2 bases, the J end lost 2 bases, and 11 bases lay between the germline ends. This CDR3 region has 15 residues. Per germline, CDR1 ENHRY and CDR2 SYGVKD. In nucleotides, the CDR3 is TGTGCCATCAGTGAGAGACGCGCCGACACAGATACGCAGTATTTT. Translation: CAISERRADTDTQYF.

This clonotype was seen ten or more times. The chain links TRBV5-1 to TRBJ2-3, with a tentative D call TRBD2 (5 bases). V lost 6 bases, J lost 6 bases, and 11 bases lay in between. From germline, CDR1 is SGHRS and CDR2 YFSETQ. The CDR3 covers 12 residues. DNA for the CDR3: TGCGCCAGCACCAGCGAGGGTGATACGCAGTATTTT. Encoded protein: CASTSEGDTQYF.

The J gene is TRBJ2-2, the V gene TRBV5-1; D gene unclear. This CDR3 contains 13 residues. Trimming stripped 0 bases from V and 6 bases from J, with 6 bases between. CDR1 is SGHRS, CDR2 YFSETQ, per germline. The CDR3 sequence is CASSLEASGELFF. CDR3 nucleotide sequence: TGCGCCAGCAGCTTGGAAGCGTCCGGGGAGCTGTTTTTT.

With regard to this clonotype: Possible read error: a much larger clone is one base away. The chain combines TRBV7-8 with TRBJ2-3; D unresolved. CDR1 and CDR2 from the germline V gene are SGHVS and FQNEAQ. The CDR3 is 14 amino acids. V was cut by 5 bases and J by 4 bases, with 13 bases left in between. DNA of the CDR3: TGTGCCAGCAGCATTCGTGCCGGGTCAGATACGCAGTATTTT. It codes for CASSIRAGSDTQYF.

This clonotype was recorded many times. The chain combines TRBV5-1 with TRBJ1-1; D might be TRBD1 (5 bases). Germline V lookup: CDR1 SGHRS, CDR2 YFSETQ. V was trimmed by 4 bases and J by 6 bases, leaving 16 bases between them. The CDR3 contains 14 residues. The CDR3 nucleotides read TGCGCCAGCAGCGTACAGGTATTCAACGCTGAAGCTTTCTTT. Protein: CASSVQVFNAEAFF.

This clonotype was observed many times. The chain links TRBV7-2 to TRBJ2-1, with 8 bases matching TRBD1. CDR1 SGHTA and CDR2 FQGNSA come from the germline V gene. The CDR3 sequence is 16 residues long. V shed 1 base and J 7 bases; nucleotides not matched to a gene: 9. The CDR3 region is CASSLDRRGLGNEQFF. As DNA, the CDR3 is TGTGCCAGCAGCTTAGATCGCAGGGGGCTAGGGAATGAGCAGTTCTTC.

The chain uses TRBV5-1 and TRBJ1-1; 11 positions agree with TRBD1. CDR3 length: 16 residues. Germline CDR1 and CDR2: SGHRS and YFSETQ. V was clipped by 4 bases and J by 7 bases; unmatched bases: 12. The CDR3 sequence: CASSLGQGAMNDEAFF. CDR3 DNA: TGCGCCAGCAGCCTAGGACAGGGGGCGATGAATGATGAAGCTTTCTTT.

This clonotype was counted only a few times. This sequence joins TRBV29-1 and TRBJ2-7; no clear D gene. Trimming shortened V by 3 bases and J by 8 bases, and 14 bases separated the two germline ends. CDR3 length equals 12 residues. Germline lookup yields CDR1 SQVTM and CDR2 ANQGSEA. The CDR3 sequence: CSVESHDGKQYV. CDR3 sequence (DNA): TGCAGCGTTGAGAGTCACGATGGGAAGCAGTACGTC.

This clonotype was detected a few times. The chain links TRBV4-2 to TRBJ2-3; tentatively, D is TRBD2 (6 bases). This CDR3 contains 15 residues. Trimming removed 0 bases at V and 1 base at J, with 8 bases between. Germline V gene data show CDR1 as LGHNA and CDR2 as YNFKEQ. The CDR3 DNA reads TGTGCCAGCAGCCAAGAACTAGCTGGCACAGATACGCAGTATTTT. It specifies CASSQELAGTDTQYF.

This chain links TRBV7-8 with TRBJ1-6; tentative D call: TRBD1 (5 bases). The CDR3 loop spans 15 amino acids. Trimming removed 5 bases from V and 3 bases from J, with 11 bases in between. The V gene's germline CDR1 is SGHVS and CDR2 FQNEAQ. The CDR3 bases are TGTGCCAGCAGCACACGACAGAGCTATAATTCACCCCTCCACTTT. Translation: CASSTRQSYNSPLHF.

This clonotype appeared a few times. J is TRBJ2-7 and V is TRBV18, with TRBD1 matching 10 bases. The CDR3 is made up of 14 amino acids. V was clipped by 2 bases and J by 6 bases; unmatched bases: 4. The V gene's germline CDR1 is KGHSH and CDR2 LQKENI. CDR3 DNA: TGTGCCAGCTCACCAGGACAGGGGGTCAGCGAGCAGTACGTC. It codes for CASSPGQGVSEQYV.

This clonotype has just a few counts. The DNA of the CDR3 is TGTGCCAGCAGGAAAGCGGGGGGCACAGATACGCAGTATTTT. It translates to CASRKAGGTDTQYF. The chain recombines TRBV6-1 with TRBJ2-3; 8 positions match TRBD2. Germline CDR1 reads MNHNS; CDR2 reads SASEGT. V was pared by 6 bases and J by 1 base, with 3 bases of the junction left unmatched. The CDR3 is made up of 14 amino acids.